These 18 T cell receptor beta chains share one sample of origin, sequenced in a study of CD8 T cells in ankylosing spondylitis. TCRdb independently ran MiXCR on the 5' RACE reads; one entry per CDR3 protein. Of around 230,000 distinct CDR3 sequences in the sample, 8% to 9% were seen once. Material: blood, either unsorted or a sorted T cell fraction (not recorded which). The source of these receptors is a female donor with ankylosing spondylitis or in good health (not recorded which).

This clonotype came up many times. The chain recombines TRBV2 with TRBJ2-1, with 13 bases matching TRBD2. Germline V gives CDR1 SNHLY, CDR2 FYNNEI. The CDR3 covers 15 residues. Trimming took 6 bases from V and 7 from J; bases not matched to a gene: 6. The CDR3 region has the DNA TGTGCCAGCAGCTCACTAGCGGGAGGGGAGAATGAGCAGTTCTTC. This encodes CASSSLAGGENEQFF.

A few counts support this clonotype. The CDR3 sequence: CASSRPGLDTGELFF. The CDR3 DNA is TGCGCCAGCAGCCGTCCGGGACTAGACACCGGGGAGCTGTTTTTT. The J gene is TRBJ2-2, the V gene TRBV4-1; 8 bases map to TRBD2. Trimming at V came to 4 bases and at J to 3 bases, leaving 4 bases not matched to a gene. The germline CDR1 and CDR2 sequences are MGHRA and YSYEKL. CDR3 size: 15 residues.

This clonotype was observed many times. The chain carries TRBV6-1 and TRBJ2-1; 7 positions agree with TRBD2. The CDR3 is made up of 14 amino acids. Germline-derived CDR1 and CDR2 are MNHNS and SASEGT. V was pared by 7 bases and J by 0 bases, with 3 bases of the junction left unmatched. In nucleotides, the CDR3 is TGTGCCAGCACTAGCGGCAGCTCCTACAATGAGCAGTTCTTC. Translating it yields CASTSGSSYNEQFF.

This clonotype occurred a few times. This rearrangement joins TRBV29-1 to TRBJ1-2; no clear D. The CDR3 is made up of 11 amino acids. Per the germline V gene, CDR1 is SQVTM and CDR2 is ANQGSEA. Trimming pared 3 bases from V and 8 bases from J, leaving 10 bases between. CDR3 nucleotides: TGCAGCGTTGAGGGCCCCGAGGGCTACACCTTC. Translated, it gives CSVEGPEGYTF.

This clonotype was picked up a small number of times. A much larger clone differs from this one at a single base, so this may be a read error. The gene calls are TRBV7-3 and TRBJ2-1, with D tentatively TRBD2 (5 bases). Germline CDR1 SGHTA, CDR2 FQGTGA. The CDR3 sequence is 14 residues long. CDR3 sequence (DNA): TGTGCCAGCAGCTTAAGTGGGAGTCGTAATGAGCAGGTCTTC. Translating it yields CASSLSGSRNEQVF.

This clonotype was seen only a few times. This chain uses TRBV11-2 with TRBJ2-7, with D tentatively TRBD1 (6 bases). Germline V gene sequence: CDR1 SGHAT, CDR2 FQNNGV. The CDR3 is 13 residues long. V lost 5 bases to trimming and J lost 3 bases, with 11 bases between them. DNA for the CDR3: TGTGCCAGCAGCACGCCGGACAGCTACGAGCAGTACTTC. This sequence encodes CASSTPDSYEQYF.

This clonotype was detected many times. V gene TRBV4-2 combines with J gene TRBJ2-2; D is unresolved. The CDR3 runs 15 residues. V lost 1 base and J lost 4, with 10 bases in between. The germline CDR1 and CDR2 sequences are LGHNA and YNFKEQ. In DNA form, the CDR3 reads TGTGCCAGCAGCCAAGTGGCGTTAAGCACCGGGGAGCTGTTTTTT. It translates to CASSQVALSTGELFF.

Notes on this clonotype: It may be a read error: a sequence one base away is much more abundant. The V and J genes are TRBV20-1 and TRBJ2-7; unclear D gene. Per germline, CDR1 DFQATT and CDR2 SNEGSKA (reference sequence). The CDR3 loop spans 12 amino acids. DNA of the CDR3: TGCAGTGCTGCCCCTGCCTCCTACGAGCGGTACTTC. This encodes CSAAPASYERYF.

J is TRBJ2-7 and V is TRBV15; D remains unclear. The germline gives CDR1 LNHNV, CDR2 YYDKDF (reference sequence). The V and J ends lost 0 bases and 5 bases respectively, with 11 bases between them. This CDR3 is built from 14 residues. CDR3 residues: CATSRDRGDHEQYF. In DNA form, the CDR3 reads TGTGCCACCAGCAGAGATCGTGGCGACCACGAGCAGTACTTC.

This clonotype came up many times. The rearrangement joins TRBV5-5 to TRBJ2-2; D is possibly TRBD2 (5 bases). Germline CDR1 and CDR2: SGHKS and YYEKEE (reference sequence). V dropped 6 bases and J dropped 7 bases, with 13 bases sitting between them. The CDR3 contains 13 residues. The CDR3 region is CASTLHGDGELFF. The CDR3 nucleotides are TGTGCCAGCACCTTACACGGGGACGGGGAGCTGTTTTTT.

This clonotype was seen at least ten times. The chain recombines TRBV20-1 with TRBJ1-1; unclear D gene. Germline CDR1 is DFQATT and CDR2 is SNEGSKA (reference sequence). V was clipped by 6 bases and J by 8 bases, with 25 bases between them. The CDR3 is 15 residues long. The CDR3 region is CSAPLTGRPGSEAFF. The CDR3 DNA sequence: TGCAGTGCGCCGCTCACCGGACGTCCCGGATCGGAAGCTTTCTTT.

This clonotype was counted at least ten times. The V and J genes are TRBV18 and TRBJ2-7; 7 bases map to TRBD1. The trim removed 8 bases at V and 0 bases at J, leaving 4 bases unmatched. Germline CDR1 reads KGHSH; CDR2 reads LQKENI. The CDR3 extends over 13 amino acids. CDR3: CASSRDSSYEQYF. The CDR3 DNA reads as TGTGCCAGCAGTCGGGACAGCTCCTACGAGCAGTACTTC.

At least ten counts were recorded for this clonotype. The chain combines TRBV24-1 with TRBJ2-3; possibly TRBD1 or TRBD2 for D (5 bases each). Looked up from germline, CDR1 is KGHDR and CDR2 is SFDVKD. The CDR3 is 14 amino acids. V was clipped by 9 bases and J by 5 bases, with 17 bases between them. In DNA, the CDR3 is TGTGCCACCCCGGGACGCCTGTCAGGAGATACGCAGTATTTT. Translation gives CATPGRLSGDTQYF.

This clonotype was seen repeatedly, ten times or more. V usage is TRBV5-1 and J usage is TRBJ1-1; D possibly corresponds to TRBD1 (5 bases). The CDR3 is 14 residues long. Germline lookup yields CDR1 SGHRS and CDR2 YFSETQ. V was trimmed by 0 bases and J by 5 bases, leaving 11 bases between them. The CDR3 nucleotides are TGCGCCAGCAGCTTGGCCAGGGCTCCAACTGAAGCTTTCTTT. Protein: CASSLARAPTEAFF.

This clonotype was observed many times. The CDR3 loop is CASSLPGDYEQYF. In nucleotides, the CDR3 is TGTGCCAGCAGCTTACCGGGAGACTACGAGCAGTACTTC. The V and J genes are TRBV7-2 and TRBJ2-7, with D possibly matching TRBD2 (6 bases). Looked up from germline, CDR1 is SGHTA and CDR2 is FQGNSA. The CDR3 has 13 amino acids. Trimming shortened V by 2 bases and J by 3 bases, and 8 bases separated the two germline ends.

The V and J genes are TRBV11-1 and TRBJ2-3, with no clear D. CDR1 is SGHAT and CDR2 is FQDESV in the germline V gene (reference sequence). V was pared by 4 bases and J by 3 bases, with 23 bases between. This CDR3 is 18 amino acids long. This CDR3 is CASSYPKLLRQITDTQYF. The CDR3 DNA sequence: TGTGCCAGCAGCTACCCAAAGCTCCTCCGGCAGATTACAGATACGCAGTATTTT.

This clonotype was counted many times. This chain joins TRBV4-3 and TRBJ2-2; no reliable D call. Trimming shortened V by 1 base and J by 1 base, and 7 bases separated the two germline ends. This CDR3 is built from 15 residues. CDR1 and CDR2 (germline): LGHNA, YSLEER. CDR3 nucleotides: TGCGCCAGCAGCCAAGTCGGGTTGAACACCGGGGAGCTGTTTTTT. Amino acids: CASSQVGLNTGELFF.

This clonotype was seen at least ten times. The gene calls are TRBV20-1 and TRBJ2-1; no reliable D call. CDR3 size: 15 residues. V was pared by 6 bases and J by 3 bases, with 18 bases between. Germline loops: CDR1 DFQATT, CDR2 SNEGSKA (reference sequence). CDR3 residues: CSATRASANYNEQFF. Written as DNA, the CDR3 is TGCAGTGCAACTCGGGCCTCCGCCAACTACAATGAGCAGTTCTTC.